The clone carrying this T cell receptor beta chain has a handful of counts. Its antigen is still unknown. Template switching (which added a universal primer site) was used, and cDNA carried unique molecular identifiers. One entry per CDR3 protein, called by TCRdb with MiXCR from the 5' RACE reads. The sample lists 450,000 to 650,000 distinct CDR3 sequences, more than 9% occurring once. The data were taken from a study of identical twins. This CDR3 is built from 13 residues. V lost 2 bases and J 4 bases, leaving 8 bases between the germline ends. Findings and limits, study-wide: Abundant beta clonotypes from cord blood had fewer insertions, unlike memory repertoires, which showed none.

A further study also used this sample, focusing on yellow fever vaccine responses in identical twins.

The receptor's source is a woman aged 18 to 35 in good health. The sequencing input was PBMCs. This chain connects TRBV12-3 or TRBV12-4 to TRBJ1-2; no clear D. This chain's CDR3 is CASSLTQSYGYTF. The CDR3 DNA is TGTGCCAGCAGTTTAACCCAATCCTATGGCTACACCTTC.